This is a list of T cell receptor beta chains from one sample in a study of cytomegalovirus exposure and HLA in healthy donors. Method: immunoSEQ multiplex PCR; TCRdb's copy keeps in-frame clones and lacks some. The table lists fewer than 200,000 clones, about four fifths of them singletons. What was sequenced was PBMCs. These receptors all come from a man aged 50 to 60 in good health and CMV-seropositive. CDR3s include the opening cysteine and the closing phenylalanine or tryptophan. A D gene is named only where the DNA matches it firmly. The size entry is marked missing in some rows and otherwise reads once, few, many or a size class.

>TRBV19|.|.|TRBJ2-1
TGTGCCAGTAGTATAGGGAGGGGTGAGCAGTTCTTC
CASSIGRGEQFF
>TRBV9|.|.|TRBJ2-5
TGTGCCAGCTCCCTTTCCGCCCGGAGGCAAGAGACCCAGTACTTC
CASSLSARRQETQYF
>TRBV15|.|.|TRBJ2-3
TGTGCCACCAGCAGGGCAGGGGACAACACAGATACGCAGTATTTT
CATSRAGDNTDTQYF
>TRBV6-5|.|.|TRBJ1-1
TGTGCCAGCAAGATCGCAGGCAGGGAGAACACTGAAGCTTTCTTT
CASKIAGRENTEAFF
>TRBV7-3|.|.|TRBJ2-2
TGTGCCAGCAGCTTTTCTGACACCCGGAACACCGGGGAGCTGTTTTTT
CASSFSDTRNTGELFF
>TRBV6-5|.|.|TRBJ2-5
TGTGCCAGCAGTTATGCGGTGGGAGGGACCCAGTACTTC
CASSYAVGGTQYF
>TRBV28|TRBD1|once|TRBJ1-5
TGTGCCAGCACCCGGGACAGAAACACCCTGGATCAGCCCCAGCATTTT
CASTRDRNTLDQPQHF
>TRBV18|.|.|TRBJ1-3
TGTGCCAGCTCACCGGGGCAGGGGAGCTCTGGAAACACCATATATTTT
CASSPGQGSSGNTIYF
>TRBV10-3|TRBD2|.|TRBJ2-7
TGTGCCATCAGTGGATCTAGCGGGAGGGCACAGTCATACGAGCAGTACTTC
CAISGSSGRAQSYEQYF
>TRBV6-5|.|few|TRBJ2-7
TGTGCCAGCAGTTACTCGATGGCGGACGAGCAGTACTTC
CASSYSMADEQYF
>TRBV30|.|.|TRBJ1-2
TGTGCCTGGAGTTGGGGGGGCTATGGCTACACCTTC
CAWSWGGYGYTF
>TRBV29-1|.|.|TRBJ1-4
TGCAGCGTTGTCCAGAATGAAAAACTGTTTTTT
CSVVQNEKLFF
>TRBV5-6|TRBD1|.|TRBJ2-5
TGTGCCAGCAGCACAGTGACAGGGGTGGAGACCCAGTACTTC
CASSTVTGVETQYF
>TRBV11-3|.|.|TRBJ2-1
TGTGCCAGCAGCTTATGGTTTAGCGGTTACAATGAGCAGTTCTTC
CASSLWFSGYNEQFF
>TRBV4-3|.|.|TRBJ1-5
TGCGCCAGCAGCCAAGATAGGGGGTCTCAGCCCCAGCATTTT
CASSQDRGSQPQHF
>TRBV6-4|TRBD1|.|TRBJ2-4
TGTGCCAGCAGTGACCAGACAGGGGACATTCAGTACTTC
CASSDQTGDIQYF
>TRBV2|.|.|TRBJ2-3
TGTGCCGGCCTCGGGGGGCTGAGCACAGATACGCAGTATTTT
CAGLGGLSTDTQYF
>TRBV9|.|.|TRBJ2-1
TGTGCCAGCAGCGTAAGGGACATATCGTACAATGAGCAGTTCTTC
CASSVRDISYNEQFF
>TRBV5-1|TRBD2|.|TRBJ2-2
TGCGCCAGCAGCTTGGTAGCGGGAGGAGATATCACCGGGGAGCTGTTTTTT
CASSLVAGGDITGELFF
>TRBV28|.|.|TRBJ1-1
TGTGCCAGCAGTTTTTCCGTTGAAGCTTTCTTT
CASSFSVEAFF
>TRBV4-3|TRBD1|.|TRBJ1-2
TGCGCCAGCAGCCAAGATGGACAGGGGGCCTATGACTACACCTTC
CASSQDGQGAYDYTF
>TRBV7-2|.|.|TRBJ2-5
TGTGCCAGCAGGATAACAGGGCGGGAGGAGACCCAGTACTTC
CASRITGREETQYF
>TRBV7-8|.|.|TRBJ2-3
TGTGCCAGCAGCGTTTGGCGGGGCACAGATACGCAGTATTTT
CASSVWRGTDTQYF
>TRBV5-6|.|.|TRBJ1-5
TGTGCCAGCAGCTTGGGGTCGGGGGTTCGTCAGCCCCAGCATTTT
CASSLGSGVRQPQHF
>TRBV5-4|TRBD2|.|TRBJ2-3
TGTGCCAGCAGCTTGACCAGCGGGAGCGGGACAGATACGCAGTATTTT
CASSLTSGSGTDTQYF
>TRBV4-1|.|.|TRBJ2-7
TGCGCCAGCAGCCGACAACAGGGAACAACCTACGAGCAGTACTTC
CASSRQQGTTYEQYF
>TRBV5-6|TRBD1|.|TRBJ2-7
TGTGCCAGCAGCTTGTTCAGGGGGAACGAGCAGTACTTC
CASSLFRGNEQYF
>TRBV28|TRBD2|.|TRBJ2-1
TGTGCCAGCAGTCGACTAGCGGGGGGGCCGGGGCGCAATGAGCAGTTCTTC
CASSRLAGGPGRNEQFF
>TRBV7-9|TRBD1|few|TRBJ1-1
TGTGCCAGCAGGCGACAGGGGTTGAGCACTGAAGCTTTCTTT
CASRRQGLSTEAFF
>TRBV28|TRBD2|.|TRBJ2-2
TGTGCCAGCAGTTTCACTAGCGGGAGGAGGGACGGGGAGCTGTTTTTT
CASSFTSGRRDGELFF
>TRBV7-8|TRBD1|.|TRBJ1-4
TGTGCCAGCAGCTTTGACAGGGGGCGGGAAAAACTGTTTTTT
CASSFDRGREKLFF
>TRBV19|.|.|TRBJ1-5
TGTGCCAGTAGTATAGTGAGGGCCAGGGGAGTTAGCAATCAGCCCCAGCATTTT
CASSIVRARGVSNQPQHF
>TRBV4-3|TRBD2|once|TRBJ2-1
TGCGCCAGCAGCCACGAGGTTGGGCTAGCGGGGGGTGAGCAGTTCTTC
CASSHEVGLAGGEQFF
>TRBV9|TRBD1|.|TRBJ2-2
TGTGCCAGCAGCGAATCTGGGACAGGGATCACCGGGGAGCTGTTTTTT
CASSESGTGITGELFF
>TRBV15|TRBD1|.|TRBJ1-1
TGTGCCACCAGCAGAAACCTAATCTCCGGGACAGCTAACACTGAAGCTTTCTTT
CATSRNLISGTANTEAFF
>TRBV6-5|.|.|TRBJ2-1
TGTGCCAGCAGTTACTCGAACAGCTACAATGAGCAGTTCTTC
CASSYSNSYNEQFF
>TRBV6-5|TRBD2|.|TRBJ2-3
TGTGCCAGCAGCGGGGGGGCTGGAACAGATACGCAGTATTTT
CASSGGAGTDTQYF
>TRBV30|.|.|TRBJ2-1
TGTGCCTGGAGTGCGATACTCCCAATAAATTACAATGAGCAGTTCTTC
CAWSAILPINYNEQFF
>TRBV28|TRBD1|.|TRBJ1-2
TGTGCCAGCAGTTTAGGGACAGTGACTGGGGGCTATACCTTC
CASSLGTVTGGYTF
>TRBV7-6|TRBD1|.|TRBJ2-5
TGTGCCAGCAGCTTAGGGGCCACAGGGGGGAGGGAGACCCAGTACTTC
CASSLGATGGRETQYF
>TRBV19|.|.|TRBJ2-5
TGTGCCAGTAGTATGGGCACAGGGGGGGCTTTGGAGACCCAGTACTTC
CASSMGTGGALETQYF
>TRBV2|.|.|TRBJ2-7
TGTGCCAGCAGTGCCGACAGGTACAAGCAGTACTTC
CASSADRYKQYF
>TRBV15|TRBD2|.|TRBJ2-7
TGTGCCACCAGCAGAACGGGGGGGTATGACGAGCAGTACTTC
CATSRTGGYDEQYF
>TRBV28|TRBD1|.|TRBJ2-7
TGTGCCAGCAGTTCCGTCGGGACAGGGGGCTACGAGCAGTACTTC
CASSSVGTGGYEQYF
>TRBV5-5|TRBD2|.|TRBJ2-1
TGTGCCAGCAGCTTATTTGTGGCGGGAGGGAGTTCCTACAATGAGCAGTTCTTC
CASSLFVAGGSSYNEQFF
>TRBV21-1|.|.|TRBJ2-7
TGTGCCAGCAGGCGGATCTACGAGCAGTACTTC
CASRRIYEQYF
>TRBV18|TRBD1|.|TRBJ2-3
TGTGCCAGCTCACTACGACCGGGACAGGGATTTTGGGATACGCAGTATTTT
CASSLRPGQGFWDTQYF
>TRBV10-2|TRBD2|.|TRBJ2-2
TGCGCCAGCAGTTGGGGGGGTAGGACCGGGGAGCTGTTTTTT
CASSWGGRTGELFF
>TRBV29-1|TRBD2|.|TRBJ2-7
TGCAGCGTTTACTCCGGGACTAGCGCCTACGAGCAGTACTTC
CSVYSGTSAYEQYF
>TRBV28|.|.|TRBJ2-7
TGTGCCAGCAGTGGATCTAGCGAAGGCTCCTACGAGCAGTACTTC
CASSGSSEGSYEQYF
>TRBV5-8|.|once|TRBJ2-1
TGTGCCAGCAGCCCGGGACTCGGCTCCTACAATGAGCAGTTCTTC
CASSPGLGSYNEQFF
>TRBV28|.|few|TRBJ1-5
TGTGCCAGCAGTTTAGGACAGAGCAATCAGCCCCAGCATTTT
CASSLGQSNQPQHF
>TRBV18|TRBD1|.|TRBJ2-3
TGTGCCAGCTCACCACTGGGACAGGGCTCGGGTGGCGCAGATACGCAGTATTTT
CASSPLGQGSGGADTQYF
>TRBV11-2|.|.|TRBJ2-3
TGTGCCAGCAGCTTAGCTGGGAGAGGTACAGATACGCAGTATTTT
CASSLAGRGTDTQYF
>TRBV5-5|TRBD1|.|TRBJ2-7
TGTGCCAGCAGCACGAGACAGGGGAGAACCGAGCAGTACTTC
CASSTRQGRTEQYF
>TRBV6-1|TRBD1|.|TRBJ2-1
TGTGCCAGCAGTGGGCAACATGGACAGGGAGACAATGAGCAGTTCTTC
CASSGQHGQGDNEQFF
>TRBV10-1|.|.|TRBJ1-5
TGCGCCAGCAGGAGGGGGGGAGGGAGTCTTGGTAATCAGCCCCAGCATTTT
CASRRGGGSLGNQPQHF
>TRBV7-8|.|.|TRBJ2-2
TGTGCCAGCAGCTCCGGGGTCAACACCGGGGAGCTGTTTTTT
CASSSGVNTGELFF
>TRBV5-6|.|.|TRBJ2-2
TGTGCCAGCAGCTTGGGGGACTTTTACACCGGGGAGCTGTTTTTT
CASSLGDFYTGELFF
>TRBV6-5|.|once|TRBJ1-1
TGTGCCAGTGGCAGGGAGGGAACTGAAGCTTTCTTT
CASGREGTEAFF